This is a list of T cell receptor beta chains from one sample in a study of blood T cell repertoires in COVID-19. TCRdb's table, derived via immunoSEQ multiplex PCR, lists solely in-frame clones and lacks some. This table holds 140,000 or so clones, approximately 80% found once. The sample comprised peripheral blood. These TCRs come from a man in his sixties with active or convalescent COVID-19. CDR3s leave out the opening cysteine and the closing phenylalanine or tryptophan. A D gene is named only where the DNA matches it firmly.

d_gene	j_gene	v_gene	CDR3aa
-	TRBJ1-6	TRBV9	ASSLQVSNSPLH
-	TRBJ2-3	TRBV10-1	ASSELAGSGDTQY
-	TRBJ1-1	TRBV12-3/TRBV12-4	ASSLRNTEAF
-	TRBJ2-5	TRBV11-2	ASSSRITGFQETQY
TRBD1	TRBJ1-1	TRBV6-2/TRBV6-3	ASSTGQGLSEAF
-	TRBJ1-4	TRBV6-5	ASSYTRTAEKLF
-	TRBJ1-2	TRBV19	ASSIDAGQSYGYT
TRBD1	TRBJ1-5	TRBV5-6	ASSHRQGLNQPQH
-	TRBJ1-3	TRBV25-1	ASIHSGARGSGNTIY
TRBD1	TRBJ2-5	TRBV11-3	ASSQGPRQGYVTQY
TRBD2	TRBJ2-1	TRBV18	ASSPGISSGTNEQF
-	TRBJ1-5	TRBV24-1	ATSEQYSNQPQH
-	TRBJ1-5	TRBV27	ASSSAGNQPQH
TRBD1	TRBJ1-6	TRBV30	AWSSGTEAYNSPLH
TRBD1	TRBJ2-7	TRBV4-1	ASSLGQGYEQY
TRBD1	TRBJ2-7	TRBV14	ASSQVFRDRDYEQY
-	TRBJ1-3	TRBV5-1	ASSSGVPSGNTIY
-	TRBJ1-6	TRBV30	AWSGGNPSPLH
-	TRBJ1-2	TRBV2	ASSESGGYGRANYGYT
-	TRBJ2-7	TRBV6-5	ASSPGASYEQY
-	TRBJ2-2	TRBV11-3	ASSFWKGGTGELF
-	TRBJ2-2	TRBV27	ASSLSSRSGGELF
TRBD2	TRBJ2-5	TRBV4-3	ASSQDYGGAWETQY
TRBD1	TRBJ1-5	TRBV7-8	ASSRGGQGRDQPQH
-	TRBJ1-1	TRBV12-3/TRBV12-4	ASSLELNTEAF
-	TRBJ2-1	TRBV7-9	ASSDGGNPHNEQF